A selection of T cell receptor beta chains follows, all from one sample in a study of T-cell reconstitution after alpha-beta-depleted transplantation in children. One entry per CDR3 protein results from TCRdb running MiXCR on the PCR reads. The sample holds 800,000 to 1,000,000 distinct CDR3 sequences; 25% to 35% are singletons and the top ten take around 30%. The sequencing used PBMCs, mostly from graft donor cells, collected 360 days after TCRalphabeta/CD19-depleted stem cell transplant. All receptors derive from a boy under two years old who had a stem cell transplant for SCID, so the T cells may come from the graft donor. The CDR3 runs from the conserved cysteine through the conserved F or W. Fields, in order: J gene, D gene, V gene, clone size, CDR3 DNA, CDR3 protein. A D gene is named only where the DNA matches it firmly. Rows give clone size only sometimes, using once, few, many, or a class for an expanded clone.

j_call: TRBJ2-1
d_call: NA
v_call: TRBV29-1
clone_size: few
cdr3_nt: TGCAGCGTCGAACGGGACAAGAATGAGCAGTTCTTC
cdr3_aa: CSVERDKNEQFF

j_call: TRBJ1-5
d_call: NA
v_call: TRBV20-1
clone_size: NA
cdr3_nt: TGCAGTGCTCTCCCCCTCTTGGGTCAGCCCCAGCATTTT
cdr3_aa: CSALPLLGQPQHF

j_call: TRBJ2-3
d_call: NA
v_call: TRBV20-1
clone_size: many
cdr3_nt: TGCAGTGCTAGAGATACGCAGTATTTT
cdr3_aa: CSARDTQYF

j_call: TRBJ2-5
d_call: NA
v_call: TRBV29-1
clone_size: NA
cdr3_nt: TGCAGCGTTGAGGGGCGGCTTTCTGGAGAGACCCAGTACTTC
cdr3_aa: CSVEGRLSGETQYF

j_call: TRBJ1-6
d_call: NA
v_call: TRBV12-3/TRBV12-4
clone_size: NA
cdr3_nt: TGTGCCAGCAGTTTCGGGGGGCTTAGGTCACCCCTCCACTTT
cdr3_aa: CASSFGGLRSPLHF

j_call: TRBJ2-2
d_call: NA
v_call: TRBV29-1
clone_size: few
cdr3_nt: TGCAGCGTCCTCATCCACAGGGTACCGACTAGGGATACCGGGGAGCTGTTTTTT
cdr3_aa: CSVLIHRVPTRDTGELFF

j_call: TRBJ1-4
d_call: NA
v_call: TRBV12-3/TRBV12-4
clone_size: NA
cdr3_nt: TGTGCCAGCAGCCCGGACCCCACCGCGAGAAAACTGTTTTTT
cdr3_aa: CASSPDPTARKLFF

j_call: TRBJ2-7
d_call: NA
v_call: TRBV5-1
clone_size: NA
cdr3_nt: TGCGCCAGCAGCTTGGTGGGGGCTGGATACGAGCAGTACTTC
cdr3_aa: CASSLVGAGYEQYF

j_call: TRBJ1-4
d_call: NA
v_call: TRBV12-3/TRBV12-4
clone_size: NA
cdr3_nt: TGTGCCAGCAGTGCCTACGCTACAGGAACTGCCGTTAATGAAAAACTGTTTTTT
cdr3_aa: CASSAYATGTAVNEKLFF

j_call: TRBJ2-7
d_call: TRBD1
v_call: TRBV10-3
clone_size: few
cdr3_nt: TGTGCCATCAGTGAAGAACAGGGGAACTCCTACGAGCAGTACTTC
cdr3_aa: CAISEEQGNSYEQYF

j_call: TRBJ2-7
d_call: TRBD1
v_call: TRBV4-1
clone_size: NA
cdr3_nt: TGCGCCAGCAGCCAAGGCCTAACCGGGACAGGGGTCTACGAGCAGTACTTC
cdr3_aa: CASSQGLTGTGVYEQYF

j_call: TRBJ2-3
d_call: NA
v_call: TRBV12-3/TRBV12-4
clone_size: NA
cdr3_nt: TGTGCCAGCAGTCCCATCGAGGGGTACGGAGATACGCAGTATTTT
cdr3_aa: CASSPIEGYGDTQYF

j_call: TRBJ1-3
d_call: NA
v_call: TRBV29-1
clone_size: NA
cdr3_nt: TGCAGCGTGAGACAGGCAAACACCATATATTTT
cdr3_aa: CSVRQANTIYF

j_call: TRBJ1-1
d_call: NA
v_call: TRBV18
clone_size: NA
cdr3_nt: TGTGCCAGCTCACCGGCCAGAATTAACACTGAAGCTTTCTTT
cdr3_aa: CASSPARINTEAFF

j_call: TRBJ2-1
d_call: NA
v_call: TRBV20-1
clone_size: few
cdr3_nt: TGCAGTCTTCGTGAGGGGAGCTCCTACAATGAGCAGTTCTTC
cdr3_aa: CSLREGSSYNEQFF

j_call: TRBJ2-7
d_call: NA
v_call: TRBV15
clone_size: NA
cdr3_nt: TGTGCCACCAGCACAAGACACCGCTACCACGAGCAGTACTTC
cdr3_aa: CATSTRHRYHEQYF

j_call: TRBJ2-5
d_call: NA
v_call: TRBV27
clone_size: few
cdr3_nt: TGTGCCAGCGGACAGACACAAGAGACCCAGTACTTC
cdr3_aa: CASGQTQETQYF

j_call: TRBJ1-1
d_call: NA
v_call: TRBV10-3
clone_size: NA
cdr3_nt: TGTGCCAGCAGTTTCGGCGATGCGAACACTGAAGCTTTCTTT
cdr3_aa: CASSFGDANTEAFF

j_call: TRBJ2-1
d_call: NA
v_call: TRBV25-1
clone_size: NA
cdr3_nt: TGTGCCAGCAGTGAATATGGCACCTACAATGAGCAGTTCTTC
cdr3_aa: CASSEYGTYNEQFF

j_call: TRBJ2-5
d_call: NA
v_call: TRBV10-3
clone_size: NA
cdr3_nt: TGTGCCATCAGCCCCGGACTGCAAGAGACCCAGTACTTC
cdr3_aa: CAISPGLQETQYF

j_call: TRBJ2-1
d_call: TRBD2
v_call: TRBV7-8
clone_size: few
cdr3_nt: TGTGCCAGCAGCTTGCTAGCGGGGGGCAGGCAGTTCTTC
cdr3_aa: CASSLLAGGRQFF

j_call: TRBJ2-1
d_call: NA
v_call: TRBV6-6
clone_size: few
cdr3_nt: TGTGCCACCAGAGCAGGGGCGGACAATGAGCAGTTCTTC
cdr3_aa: CATRAGADNEQFF

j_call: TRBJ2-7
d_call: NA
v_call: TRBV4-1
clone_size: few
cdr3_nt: TGCGCCAGCAGCCAAGTAGCTGGGGCCTACGAGCAGTACTTC
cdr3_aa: CASSQVAGAYEQYF

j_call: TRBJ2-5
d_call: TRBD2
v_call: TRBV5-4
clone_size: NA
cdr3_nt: TGTGCCAGCAGCGCCTTCCTACGGGAGGGAGAGACCCAGTACTTC
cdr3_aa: CASSAFLREGETQYF

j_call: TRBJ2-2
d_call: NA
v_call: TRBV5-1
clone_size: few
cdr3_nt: TGCGCCAGCAGCTTGGGATCTACAGCGAGCCTATCCACCGGGGAGCTGTTTTTT
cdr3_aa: CASSLGSTASLSTGELFF

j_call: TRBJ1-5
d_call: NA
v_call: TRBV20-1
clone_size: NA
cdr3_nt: TGCAGTGCTAGAGACCTACCCGATCAGCCCCAGCATTTT
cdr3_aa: CSARDLPDQPQHF

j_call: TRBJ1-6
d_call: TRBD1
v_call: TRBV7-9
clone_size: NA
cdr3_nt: TGTGCCAGCAGCGGCAACAGGGGGGCAAATTCACCCCTCCACTTT
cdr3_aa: CASSGNRGANSPLHF

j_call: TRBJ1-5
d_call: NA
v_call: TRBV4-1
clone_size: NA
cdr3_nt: TGCGCCAGCAGCCAAGGGGGCCGTGGGAAGGGGCATCAGCCCCAGCATTTT
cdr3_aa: CASSQGGRGKGHQPQHF

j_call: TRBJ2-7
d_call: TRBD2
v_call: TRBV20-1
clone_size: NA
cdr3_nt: TGCAGTGCTAGAGATTCGTCTAGCGGGGGGGTTAGCTCCTACGAGCAGTACTTC
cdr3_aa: CSARDSSSGGVSSYEQYF

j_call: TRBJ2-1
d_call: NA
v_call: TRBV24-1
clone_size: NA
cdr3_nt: TGTGCCACCAGTGATAAACGGGGGCTCCCCTACAATGAGCAGTTCTTC
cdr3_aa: CATSDKRGLPYNEQFF

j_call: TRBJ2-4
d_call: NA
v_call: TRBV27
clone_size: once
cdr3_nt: TGTGCCAGCAGTTTGATCGGGGGAGGCATTCAGTACTTC
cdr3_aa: CASSLIGGGIQYF

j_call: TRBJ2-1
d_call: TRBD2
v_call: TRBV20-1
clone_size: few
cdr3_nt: TGCAGTGCGCTCCGGGACTACGACTACAATGAGCAGTTCTTC
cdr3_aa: CSALRDYDYNEQFF

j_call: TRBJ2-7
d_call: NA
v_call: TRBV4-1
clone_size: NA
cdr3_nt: TGCGCCAGCAGCCGCCCCAATGGGAAGCGTCCCTACGAGCAGTACTTC
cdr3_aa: CASSRPNGKRPYEQYF

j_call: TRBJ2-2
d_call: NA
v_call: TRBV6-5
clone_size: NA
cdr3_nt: TGTGCCAGCAGTTACTCGTCTAGGGCGACGTGGGCCGGGGAGCTGTTTTTT
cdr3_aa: CASSYSSRATWAGELFF

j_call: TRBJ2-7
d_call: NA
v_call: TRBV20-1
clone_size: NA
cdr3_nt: TGCAGTGCCCAGCCCCCCCGGGCGTCCTACGAGCAGTACTTC
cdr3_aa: CSAQPPRASYEQYF

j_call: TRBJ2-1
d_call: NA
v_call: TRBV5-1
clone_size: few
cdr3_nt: TGCGCCAGCAGCTTAAAGGCCTTAGGTATCGGTAATGAGCAGTTCTTC
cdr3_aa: CASSLKALGIGNEQFF

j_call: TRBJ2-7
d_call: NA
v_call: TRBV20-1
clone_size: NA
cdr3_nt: TGCAGTGCTAGGTCGGACCGGGGCGAGCAGTACTTC
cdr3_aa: CSARSDRGEQYF

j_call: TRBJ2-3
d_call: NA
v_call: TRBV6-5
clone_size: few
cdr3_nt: TGTGCCAGCAGTTACTCTCCCCAGGGGAGAGGCACAGATACGCAGTATTTT
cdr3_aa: CASSYSPQGRGTDTQYF

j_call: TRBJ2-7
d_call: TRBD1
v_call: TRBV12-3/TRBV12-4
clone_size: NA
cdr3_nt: TGTGCCAGCAGTCCCCTGGGGACAGGGCTCTACGAGCAGTACTTC
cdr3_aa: CASSPLGTGLYEQYF

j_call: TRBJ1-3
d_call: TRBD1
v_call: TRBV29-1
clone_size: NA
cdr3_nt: TGCAGCGTTCAAACAACAGGGGGAGGTGGAAACACCATATATTTT
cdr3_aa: CSVQTTGGGGNTIYF

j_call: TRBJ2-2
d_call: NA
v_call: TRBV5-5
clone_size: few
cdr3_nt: TGTGCCAGCAGCTTGGCTTGGTCCACCGGGGAGCTGTTTTTT
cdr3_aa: CASSLAWSTGELFF

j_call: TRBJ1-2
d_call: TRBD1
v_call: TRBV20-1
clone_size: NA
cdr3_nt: TGCAGTGCTCGAGGGACAGTTGATGGCTACACCTTC
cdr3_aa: CSARGTVDGYTF

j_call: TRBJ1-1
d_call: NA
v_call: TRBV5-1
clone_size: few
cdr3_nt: TGCGCCAGCAGCATAGGGGGACGTGAAGCTTTCTTT
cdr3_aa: CASSIGGREAFF

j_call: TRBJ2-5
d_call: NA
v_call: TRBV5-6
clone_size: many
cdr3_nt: TGTGCCAGCAGCTTGGTGTCGGGCCCGCGAGGAGAGACCCAGTACTTC
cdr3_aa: CASSLVSGPRGETQYF

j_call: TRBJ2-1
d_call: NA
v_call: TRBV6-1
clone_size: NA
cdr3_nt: TGTGCCAGCGTGCGGACAGTAAATTACAATGAGCAGTTCTTC
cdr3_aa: CASVRTVNYNEQFF

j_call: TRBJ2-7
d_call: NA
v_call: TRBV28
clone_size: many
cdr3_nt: TGTGCCAGCAGTTTAGGAGGGGGCCGTACCGAGCAGTACTTC
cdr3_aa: CASSLGGGRTEQYF

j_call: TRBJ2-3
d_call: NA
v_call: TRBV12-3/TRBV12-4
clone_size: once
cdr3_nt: TGTGCCAGCGAGCCGGGCCTATCAGATACGCAGTATTTT
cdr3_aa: CASEPGLSDTQYF

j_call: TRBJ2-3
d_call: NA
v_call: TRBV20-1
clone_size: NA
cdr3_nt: TGCAGTGCTAGACCTAGGGAAGGGATGGCAGATACGCAGTATTTT
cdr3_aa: CSARPREGMADTQYF

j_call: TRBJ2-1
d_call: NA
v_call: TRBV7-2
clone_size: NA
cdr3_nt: TGTGCCAGCAGCGTCTTTGGCTACAATGAGCAGTTCTTC
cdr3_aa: CASSVFGYNEQFF

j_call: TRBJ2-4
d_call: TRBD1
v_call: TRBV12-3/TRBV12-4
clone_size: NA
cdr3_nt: TGTGCCAGCAGTAGGTCCAGGGGGATGTACTTC
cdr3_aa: CASSRSRGMYF

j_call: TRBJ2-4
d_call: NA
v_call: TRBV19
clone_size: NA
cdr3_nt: TGTGCCAGTAGTATAGTCCCAGGGAACATTCAGTACTTC
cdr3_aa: CASSIVPGNIQYF

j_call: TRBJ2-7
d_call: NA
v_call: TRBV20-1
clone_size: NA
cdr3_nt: TGCAGTGCTAGAGGCCCTGGACAGTTCACCTACGAGCAGTACTTC
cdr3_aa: CSARGPGQFTYEQYF

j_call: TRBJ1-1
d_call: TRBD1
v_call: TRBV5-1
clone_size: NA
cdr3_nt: TGCGCCAGCAGCTTAGGGACAGGGAACAGTGCTTTCTTT
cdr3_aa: CASSLGTGNSAFF